The 14 T cell receptor beta chains below come from one sample, sequenced in a study of T cell responses to AZD1222 COVID-19 vaccine (dated by TCRdb to about 2021). The library was produced with the immunoSEQ multiplex PCR assay. The source is immuneACCESS, and TCRdb retained only in-frame sequences with V and J called. Part of the clones is not carried over; for the studies checked, unresolved V genes explain less than half of this, and the remainder is unexplained. This sample is represented by 90,000 to 120,000 clones; roughly 86% of them were singletons. The ten top clones hold less than 4% of the sample. The sample's time point label, decoded: about 28 days (+/-7) after the second vaccine dose. The treatment or condition label of this sample denotes: meningococcal conjugate vaccine given as trial control. The sample was peripheral blood, taken 28 days after the second dose of the MenACWY control vaccine. The receptors originated from an adult who received the MenACWY meningococcal vaccine as a control.

As for this clone: One junction end disagrees with the germline gene, perhaps due to a read error. The V gene is TRBV27, the J gene TRBJ1-4, with D possibly being TRBD1 (6 bases). The germline V gene has CDR1 MNHEY and CDR2 SMNVEV (reference sequence). This CDR3 has 14 amino acids. CDR3 protein: CASTLVGGHEKLCF. The DNA for the CDR3 is TGTGCCAGCACCTTAGTGGGGGGACATGAAAAACTGTGTTTT.

This clone appeared a few times. V is TRBV4-2 and J is TRBJ1-5; D is uncertain. This CDR3 has 13 amino acids. Trimming took 1 base from V and 4 from J, leaving 5 bases between them. CDR1 and CDR2 (germline): LGHNA, YNFKEQ. The CDR3 DNA is TGTGCCAGCAGCCAAGGGGAAAATCAGCCCCAGCATTTT. It translates to CASSQGENQPQHF.

The rearrangement links TRBV13 to TRBJ2-7; TRBD1 matches at 7 bases. Germline values: CDR1 PRHDT, CDR2 FYEKMQ (reference sequence). After removal of 5 bases from V and 3 bases from J, the junction contained 7 bases not matched to a gene. The CDR3 covers 14 residues. This CDR3 reads CASSLGDSHYEQYF. CDR3 coding DNA: TGTGCCAGCAGCCTGGGGGACAGCCACTACGAGCAGTACTTC.

This chain links TRBV19 with TRBJ2-7; D gene unclear. Germline CDR1 and CDR2: LNHDA and SQIVND (reference sequence). This CDR3 has 13 amino acids. V gave up 5 bases and J gave up 0 bases, with 8 bases separating them. The DNA of the CDR3 is TGTGCCAGTAGTTTCGCCAGCTCCTACGAGCAGTACTTC. Protein: CASSFASSYEQYF.

J is TRBJ2-2 and V is TRBV6-4, with 7 bases identical to TRBD1. Germline loops: CDR1 MRHNA, CDR2 SNTAGT. Losses at the gene ends were 6 bases for V and 5 bases for J; bases not matched to a gene: 15. The CDR3 runs 17 residues. CDR3 coding DNA: TGTGCCAGCAGCCCCAGCCCACAGACAGGGAAAACCGGGGAGCTGTTTTTT. Protein sequence: CASSPSPQTGKTGELFF.

The chain employs TRBV5-1 and TRBJ2-1; 12 nucleotides match TRBD2. Germline assignment: CDR1 SGHRS and CDR2 YFSETQ. The CDR3 consists of 18 residues. The trim removed 0 bases at V and 8 bases at J, leaving 12 bases unmatched. The chain's CDR3 is CASSLATTASGGADEQFF. The CDR3 DNA is TGCGCCAGCAGCTTGGCCACAACGGCTAGCGGGGGGGCGGATGAGCAGTTCTTC.

This clone is a singleton in its sample. For the CDR3, the DNA is TGCGCCAGCAGCTTGGATCTAGGGGGCCGGACCGGGGAGCTGTTTTTT. This codes for CASSLDLGGRTGELFF. This chain connects TRBV5-1 to TRBJ2-2, with 7 bases matching TRBD1. The J segment lost 5 bases and the V segment lost 0 bases, leaving 7 bases of the junction unmatched. Germline loops: CDR1 SGHRS, CDR2 YFSETQ. The CDR3 contains 16 residues.

The chain combines TRBV7-9 with TRBJ2-7; D perhaps matches TRBD1 (5 bases). CDR1 SEHNR and CDR2 FQNEAQ come from the germline V gene (reference sequence). Trimming removed 7 bases at V and 3 bases at J, with 19 bases between. The CDR3 runs 15 residues. DNA of the CDR3: TGTGCCAGCACCCCCTATGGGGCCGTCGGCTACGAGCAGTACTTC. Its protein product is CASTPYGAVGYEQYF. Supplemented by reference TRBV7-9 and TRBJ2-7, the full variable domain reads DTGVSQNPRHKITKRGQNVTFRCDPISEHNRLYWYRQTLGQGPEFLTYFQNEAQLEKSRLLSDRFSAERPKGSFSTLEIQRTEQGDSAMYLCASTPYGAVGYEQYFGPGTRLTVT.

This clone was recorded a few times. The V and J genes are TRBV5-6 and TRBJ2-7; no clear D gene. The CDR3 sequence is 11 residues long. CDR1 is SGHDT and CDR2 is YYEEEE in the germline V gene. V was cut by 4 bases and J by 0 bases, with 2 bases left in between. DNA for the CDR3: TGTGCCAGCAGCACCTCCTACGAGCAGTACTTC. Amino acids: CASSTSYEQYF.

With respect to this clone: The same CDR3 also results from other DNA sequences found in this sample. This sequence joins TRBV15 and TRBJ2-7; D not resolved. The V and J ends lost 3 bases and 4 bases respectively, with 4 bases between them. The germline CDR1 and CDR2 sequences are LNHNV and YYDKDF (reference sequence). The CDR3 contains 11 residues. CDR3 coding DNA: TGTGCCACCAGCAGGGGTTACGAGCAGTACTTC. Translating gives CATSRGYEQYF. The variable domain in full, with the rest retrieved from reference TRBV15 and TRBJ2-7, is DAMVIQNPRYQVTQFGKPVTLSCSQTLNHNVMYWYQQKSSQAPKLLFHYYDKDFNNEADTPDNFQSRRPNTSFCFLDIRSPGLGDTAMYLCATSRGYEQYFGPGTRLTVT.

The chain joins TRBV29-1 to TRBJ1-2; D ambiguous. The CDR3 loop spans 12 amino acids. The germline gives CDR1 SQVTM, CDR2 ANQGSEA. V was pared by 1 base and J by 6 bases, with 9 bases between. The CDR3 here is CSVEASSHGYTF. Here the CDR3 DNA reads TGCAGCGTTGAAGCCAGCAGCCATGGCTACACCTTC.

The chain links TRBV11-2 to TRBJ2-3; a weak D match, TRBD2 (6 bases). Per germline, CDR1 SGHAT and CDR2 FQNNGV. Trimming removed 5 bases at V and 1 base at J, with 10 bases between. There are 14 residues in the CDR3. The CDR3 DNA is TGTGCCAGCAGCCTACAGCGGGGCACAGATACGCAGTATTTT. Amino acids: CASSLQRGTDTQYF.

The rearrangement uses TRBV5-4 and TRBJ2-1, with 10 bases fitting TRBD2. V shed 3 bases and J 6 bases; nucleotides not matched to a gene: 9. The CDR3 totals 16 residues. CDR1 and CDR2 from the germline V gene are SGHNT and YYREEE (reference sequence). The CDR3 nucleotides are TGTGCCAGCAGCTCAAACTTAGCGGGGGGAGTCAATGAGCAGTTCTTC. The encoded protein is CASSSNLAGGVNEQFF.

The chain joins TRBV2 to TRBJ2-3, with 8 bases aligning to TRBD2. The J segment lost 1 base and the V segment lost 6 bases, leaving 6 bases of the junction unmatched. The CDR3 length is 15 residues. CDR1 is SNHLY and CDR2 is FYNNEI in the germline V gene. The CDR3 DNA is TGTGCCAGCAGACCGCCTAGCGGGCGCACAGATACGCAGTATTTT. Translation gives CASRPPSGRTDTQYF.